The following is a TCR beta chain sequence with its context. Its target is not known. The study's findings and limits: Greatest tumor Treg TCR overlap was with tumor naive CD4+ cells.

Semi-nested PCR with Nested Universal Primer A followed constant-region reverse priming of full-length variable regions. TCRdb re-called the 5' RACE reads with MiXCR, one entry per CDR3 protein. The table lists approximately 40,000 distinct CDR3 sequences, approximately 31% of them singletons, with approximately 4.1% in the top ten. CD4+CD45RO+CD25- cells were isolated as memory CD4+ T cells. The receptor was derived from a female donor with breast cancer. Sequenced sample: tumor-infiltrating memory CD4+ T cells sorted from the breast tumor. Sample subset: memory CD4+ T cells, CD4+CD45RO+CD25-.

CDR3 DNA sequence: TGTGCCAGCAGCTTCCGGGCGCCTCAAGAGACCCAGTACTTC. It translates to CASSFRAPQETQYF. This rearrangement joins TRBV11-3 to TRBJ2-5; D is undetermined. The V and J ends lost 3 bases and 2 bases respectively, with 10 bases between them. Germline CDR1 is SGHNT and CDR2 is YENEEA. The CDR3 is 14 residues long.